One T cell receptor (beta chain) is described in this entry. The antigen remains unidentified. The J segment lost 4 bases and the V segment lost 3 bases, leaving 4 bases of the junction unmatched. Germline CDR1 is MGHDK and CDR2 is SYGVNS. The CDR3 runs 14 residues. From the 120-subject validation cohort, which was separate from the roughly 680-subject first cohort, the donors were drawn. Profiled with immunoSEQ multiplex PCR; TCRdb holds only in-frame clones, not every one. The sample lists about 360,000 clones; 80% to 90% were seen once. These data come from a study of cytomegalovirus exposure and HLA in healthy donors. General study findings and limits: The CMV antigen specificity of a few CMV-associated chains was confirmed through in vitro analysis.

The rearrangement uses TRBV25-1 and TRBJ1-2; 8 bases match TRBD1. This receptor was obtained from a woman aged 18-29 years in good health and CMV-seronegative. The specimen sequenced was PBMCs. The CDR3 protein is CASSDPRGPYGYTF. For the CDR3, the DNA is TGTGCCAGCAGTGATCCCAGGGGGCCCTATGGCTACACCTTC.